Shown below are 29 T cell receptor beta chains from a single sample sequenced in a study of human T cells and chemical hapten exposure. Sample time point: patch test 2, 6 weeks after DPC sensitization. Treatment of the sample: therapeutic diphenylcyclopropenone sensitization with weekly scalp DPC. TCRdb called the RACE reads again in MiXCR, with one record for every CDR3 protein. The repertoire holds 75,000 to 95,000 distinct CDR3 sequences, about 10% seen once, with less than 2.5% in the top ten. Material: whole blood, obtained in connection with sensitization to the hapten diphenylcyclopropenone (DPC). These receptors were obtained from a man in his forties with alopecia areata. Some clones in this sample may be carry-over from other donors' samples.

The J gene is TRBJ2-7, the V gene TRBV5-5, with D possibly TRBD1 on 6 matching bases. Germline CDR1 is SGHKS and CDR2 is YYEKEE (reference sequence). This CDR3 contains 15 residues. V was pared by 3 bases and J by 1 base, with 14 bases between. The CDR3 protein is CASSWGRDKSYEQYF. DNA for the CDR3: TGTGCCAGCAGCTGGGGCCGGGACAAGTCCTACGAGCAGTACTTC. The full variable domain, its missing parts supplied by reference TRBV5-5 and TRBJ2-7, is DAGVTQSPTHLIKTRGQQVTLRCSPISGHKSVSWYQQVLGQGPQFIFQYYEKEERGRGNFPDRFSARQFPNYSSELNVNALLLGDSALYLCASSWGRDKSYEQYFGPGTRLTVT.

The rearrangement uses TRBV12-3 or TRBV12-4 and TRBJ2-1; 9 bases are a match to TRBD1. V gave up 4 bases and J gave up 4 bases; unmatched junction bases: 5. This CDR3 contains 15 residues. The CDR3 nucleotides read TGTGCCAGCAGTTCTACGGGACAGGGATACAATGAGCAGTTCTTC. It specifies CASSSTGQGYNEQFF.

This clonotype was seen at least ten times. The rearrangement uses TRBV12-3 or TRBV12-4 and TRBJ1-5; no reliable D call. V was shortened by 5 bases and J by 6 bases, with 8 bases between the two germline ends. This CDR3 has 12 amino acids. CDR3 amino acids: CASSTTGQPQHF. For the CDR3, the DNA is TGTGCCAGCAGTACTACGGGTCAGCCCCAGCATTTT.

This clonotype has ten or more counts. The chain employs TRBV7-9 and TRBJ1-1, with a tentative D call TRBD1 (5 bases). Germline values: CDR1 SEHNR, CDR2 FQNEAQ (reference sequence). The CDR3 consists of 14 residues. V was trimmed by 0 bases and J by 6 bases, leaving 11 bases between them. The chain's CDR3 is CASSLAWEGAEAFF. CDR3 sequence (DNA): TGTGCCAGCAGCTTAGCTTGGGAAGGGGCTGAAGCTTTCTTT. Full variable domain (remainder filled in from reference TRBV7-9 and TRBJ1-1): DTGVSQNPRHKITKRGQNVTFRCDPISEHNRLYWYRQTLGQGPEFLTYFQNEAQLEKSRLLSDRFSAERPKGSFSTLEIQRTEQGDSAMYLCASSLAWEGAEAFFGQGTRLTVV.

The rearrangement links TRBV20-1 to TRBJ2-3, with D uncertain. The CDR3 covers 14 residues. Germline CDR1 reads DFQATT; CDR2 reads SNEGSKA (reference sequence). Trimming pared 3 bases from V and 3 bases from J, leaving 13 bases between. CDR3 sequence reads: CSARAALLTDTQYF. The CDR3 DNA sequence: TGCAGTGCTAGGGCTGCGCTGTTGACAGATACGCAGTATTTT.

This clonotype has more than one count but fewer than ten. The V gene is TRBV6-2 or TRBV6-3, the J gene TRBJ2-7; TRBD2 matches 8 bases. Germline CDR1 is MNHEY and CDR2 is SVGEGT. This CDR3 contains 15 residues. Trimming at V came to 3 bases and at J to 0 bases, leaving 4 bases not matched to a gene. The DNA of the CDR3 is TGTGCCAGCAGTTATACGGGGGGGAGCTCCTACGAGCAGTACGTC. As protein: CASSYTGGSSYEQYV.

The chain uses TRBV20-1 and TRBJ2-4; 7 bases align to TRBD1. Trimming removed 6 bases from V and 6 bases from J; junction bases left unmatched: 8. The CDR3 is 13 residues long. Germline V gene lookup returns CDR1 DFQATT and CDR2 SNEGSKA (reference sequence). The CDR3 DNA follows: TGCAGTGCCGAGACAGGGTGGGGAAACATTCAGTACTTC. This translates into CSAETGWGNIQYF.

V gene TRBV11-2 combines with J gene TRBJ2-3, with 9 bases matching TRBD2. The ends lost 5 bases at V and 1 base at J; junction bases unmatched: 7. The CDR3 totals 16 residues. Germline CDR1 and CDR2: SGHAT and FQNNGV. CDR3 region: CASSLPSGTGTDTQYF. CDR3 bases: TGTGCCAGCAGCCTCCCTAGCGGGACTGGCACAGATACGCAGTATTTT.

This chain links TRBV27 with TRBJ2-2; D is perhaps TRBD1 (6 bases). V lost 3 bases, J lost 2 bases, and 10 bases lay in between. The germline V gene encodes CDR1 MNHEY and CDR2 SMNVEV (reference sequence). The CDR3 loop spans 15 amino acids. CDR3 protein: CASSLDRFNTGELFF. The DNA for the CDR3 is TGTGCCAGCAGTTTGGACAGATTTAACACCGGGGAGCTGTTTTTT.

This rearrangement joins TRBV29-1 to TRBJ1-1, with D unclear. Trimming pared 4 bases from V and 2 bases from J, leaving 11 bases between. The CDR3 extends over 13 amino acids. Germline loops: CDR1 SQVTM, CDR2 ANQGSEA. CDR3 residues: CSVATRGNTEAFF. The CDR3 region has the DNA TGCAGCGTTGCAACGAGAGGAAACACTGAAGCTTTCTTT.

This clonotype has more than one count but fewer than ten. The rearrangement uses TRBV5-1 and TRBJ2-1; D could derive from TRBD1 or TRBD2 (5 bases each). From germline, CDR1 is SGHRS and CDR2 YFSETQ. Trimming stripped 0 bases from V and 6 bases from J, with 16 bases between. The CDR3 runs 16 residues. CDR3 amino acids: CASSLAPGRTGNEQFF. As DNA, the CDR3 is TGCGCCAGCAGCTTGGCACCGGGACGAACCGGCAATGAGCAGTTCTTC.

A few counts support this clonotype. This chain links TRBV4-3 with TRBJ2-6; 10 bases are a match to TRBD2. The CDR3 loop spans 18 amino acids. The V gene end was trimmed by 5 bases and the J gene end by 0 bases; junction bases not matched to a gene: 7. Per germline, CDR1 LGHNA and CDR2 YSLEER. The CDR3 DNA sequence: TGCGCCAGCAGCTTGACTAGCGGGTTTAGCTCTGGGGCCAACGTCCTGACTTTC. Translated: CASSLTSGFSSGANVLTF.

The table lists this clonotype with a few counts. V is TRBV29-1 and J is TRBJ2-3; D is uncertain. CDR1 is SQVTM, CDR2 ANQGSEA, per germline. Deletions cut 3 bases from V and 4 bases from J, with 11 bases between. This CDR3 has 13 amino acids. The CDR3, as DNA: TGCAGCGTTGACTTCGGTCCTCCAGATACGCAGTATTTT. It is translated as CSVDFGPPDTQYF.

The CDR3 DNA sequence: TGCGCCAGCAGCCCATTGGGAAGTAGTTACAATGAGCAGTTCTTC. Its translation: CASSPLGSSYNEQFF. This chain joins TRBV5-1 and TRBJ2-1; D unclear. Per the germline V gene, CDR1 is SGHRS and CDR2 is YFSETQ. The CDR3 has 15 residues. V lost 4 bases and J lost 4, with 15 bases in between.

The DNA of the CDR3 is TGTGCCAGTAGTCTCTTCGGGGTTAGCTCTGGGGCCAACGTCCTGACTTTC. Protein product: CASSLFGVSSGANVLTF. The chain has TRBV19 and TRBJ2-6; D perhaps matches TRBD2 (5 bases). V lost 5 bases and J lost 0, with 14 bases in between. This CDR3 is built from 17 residues. The germline V gene encodes CDR1 LNHDA and CDR2 SQIVND (reference sequence).

This clonotype was observed a handful of times. The rearrangement uses TRBV12-3 or TRBV12-4 and TRBJ1-4; 10 bases line up with TRBD1. V gave up 7 bases and J gave up 7 bases; unmatched junction bases: 15. The CDR3 has 17 amino acids. CDR3 bases: TGTGCCAGCAATACCGGGACAGGGGATTTTTTAGGTGAAAAACTGTTTTTT. This codes for CASNTGTGDFLGEKLFF.

This clonotype is a singleton in its sample. This chain connects TRBV9 to TRBJ2-1; TRBD1 is a possible D gene (6 bases). V was shortened by 0 bases and J by 5 bases, with 12 bases between the two germline ends. CDR3 length equals 15 residues. Per germline, CDR1 SGDLS and CDR2 YYNGEE. The CDR3 loop reads CASSVEPGHHNEQFF. CDR3 nucleotide sequence: TGTGCCAGCAGCGTAGAACCGGGACACCACAATGAGCAGTTCTTC.

V usage is TRBV24-1 and J usage is TRBJ2-3; 10 nucleotides line up with TRBD2. The length of the CDR3 is 17 residues. Germline V lookup: CDR1 KGHDR, CDR2 SFDVKD. J lost 5 bases, V lost 5 bases, and 12 bases had no gene match. CDR3 in DNA: TGTGCCACCAGTGCCCCAGCGGGAGGGCCTTGGTTAGATACGCAGTATTTT. The encoded protein is CATSAPAGGPWLDTQYF.

J is TRBJ1-1 and V is TRBV6-2 or TRBV6-3; D perhaps matches TRBD1 (5 bases). Trimming shortened V by 7 bases and J by 4 bases, and 19 bases separated the two germline ends. This CDR3 spans 15 amino acids. The germline V gene has CDR1 MNHEY and CDR2 SVGEGT. CDR3 amino acids: CASKPNLGVSTEAFF. As DNA, the CDR3 is TGTGCCAGCAAACCAAACCTAGGGGTGAGCACTGAAGCTTTCTTT.

The chain employs TRBV30 and TRBJ2-4, with D perhaps matching TRBD2 (6 bases). The V end was cut by 8 bases, the J end by 0 bases, with 14 bases between. Germline V lookup: CDR1 GTSNPN, CDR2 SVGIG (reference sequence). The CDR3 length is 14 residues. In DNA, the CDR3 is TGTGCCGGGCGGTGGGACTTAGCCAAAAACATTCAGTACTTC. Amino acids: CAGRWDLAKNIQYF.

The sample holds a few counts of this clonotype. This chain links TRBV7-2 with TRBJ1-6; the D gene is possibly TRBD1 (6 bases). V dropped 5 bases and J dropped 10 bases, with 12 bases sitting between them. Germline V gene lookup returns CDR1 SGHTA and CDR2 FQGNSA. CDR3 length: 13 amino acids. The CDR3 protein is CASSMTGESPLHF. CDR3 in DNA: TGTGCCAGCAGCATGACAGGAGAATCACCCCTCCACTTT.

The rearrangement uses TRBV4-1 and TRBJ2-5; D is perhaps TRBD1 or TRBD2 (5 bases each). Between the trimmed V and J ends, which lost 4 bases and 6 bases, there was a span of 12 bases. This CDR3 region has 13 residues. Germline values: CDR1 MGHRA, CDR2 YSYEKL. The CDR3 nucleotides read TGCGCCAGCAGCCCGGGACCTGGGCAGACCCAGTACTTC. Its translation: CASSPGPGQTQYF.

This clonotype was counted between two and nine times. The chain carries TRBV7-2 and TRBJ2-1, with D perhaps being TRBD1 or TRBD2 (5 bases each). Trimming cost V 4 bases and J 7 bases, with 17 bases left between them. In germline, CDR1 is SGHTA, CDR2 FQGNSA. This CDR3 is 15 amino acids long. In nucleotides, the CDR3 is TGTGCCAGCAGCTCCGGGGACCCCGGGGAAAATGAGCAGTTCTTC. Translated, it gives CASSSGDPGENEQFF. The variable domain in full, completed from reference TRBV7-2 and TRBJ2-1, reads GAGVSQSPSNKVTEKGKDVELRCDPISGHTALYWYRQSLGQGLEFLIYFQGNSAPDKSGLPSDRFSAERTGGSVSTLTIQRTQQEDSAVYLCASSSGDPGENEQFFGPGTRLTVL.

The CDR3 DNA reads TGTGCCAGCAGCCAAGAGGGGAGGGACCTCTATGGCTACACCTTC. Amino acids: CASSQEGRDLYGYTF. The chain has TRBV3-1 and TRBJ1-2, with D tentatively TRBD1 (5 bases). This CDR3 region has 15 residues. The germline V and J ends were trimmed by 0 bases and 4 bases, with 12 bases remaining between them. CDR1 and CDR2 (germline): LGHDT, YNNKEL (reference sequence).

This clonotype came up a few times. The J gene is TRBJ2-7, the V gene TRBV14; either TRBD1 or TRBD2 may fit D (5 bases each). This CDR3 has 13 residues. Trimming cost V 6 bases and J 0 bases, with 9 bases left between them. Germline CDR1 and CDR2: SGHDN and FVKESK. The chain's CDR3 is CASSRDGSYEQYF. The CDR3 DNA is TGTGCCAGCAGTCGGGACGGCTCCTACGAGCAGTACTTC.

Ten or more counts support this clonotype. The gene calls are TRBV10-2 and TRBJ1-1, with unresolved D. Trimming pared 5 bases from V and 0 bases from J, leaving 13 bases between. The CDR3 has 15 residues. CDR1 WSHSY and CDR2 SAAADI come from the germline V gene. CDR3 sequence reads: CASSIARAVNTEAFF. In nucleotides, the CDR3 is TGCGCCAGCAGTATAGCTCGGGCGGTGAACACTGAAGCTTTCTTT.

This clonotype was recorded a few times. J is TRBJ2-7 and V is TRBV5-1, with D perhaps TRBD2 (5 bases). V lost 1 base to trimming and J lost 1 base, with 15 bases between them. CDR3 size: 16 residues. CDR1 SGHRS and CDR2 YFSETQ come from the germline V gene. CDR3 region: CASSLSVSGDSYEQYF. The CDR3 DNA follows: TGCGCCAGCAGCTTGAGTGTATCCGGGGATTCCTACGAGCAGTACTTC.

This clonotype was found a few times. The chain employs TRBV7-2 and TRBJ1-3; TRBD1 is a possible D gene (5 bases). CDR1 is SGHTA, CDR2 FQGNSA, per germline. This CDR3 is built from 17 residues. V dropped 3 bases and J dropped 0 bases, with 15 bases sitting between them. The CDR3 is CASSLLTVLDSGNTIYF. The CDR3 region has the DNA TGTGCCAGCAGCTTGCTGACAGTTCTCGACTCTGGAAACACCATATATTTT.

The J gene is TRBJ2-5, the V gene TRBV28; D call uncertain. Germline CDR1 MDHEN, CDR2 SYDVKM. Trimming cost V 2 bases and J 13 bases, with 11 bases left between them. The CDR3 has 11 amino acids. The CDR3: CASSLKATRYF. The CDR3 DNA is TGTGCCAGCAGTTTAAAGGCCACTCGGTACTTC.